The TCR beta chain under discussion was sequenced for a study of blood T cell repertoires in COVID-19. Whole-study context: Italy, Spain and the United States were the sources of the convalescent and acute COVID-19 samples. T cells, B-cell-depleted T cells, or PBMCs supplied cDNA or gDNA.

In the original workflow: How many nucleated cells were present was estimated from reference gene primer amplification. Produced via immunoSEQ multiplex PCR; TCRdb's table is partial and in-frame only. The DNA gave D and trimming, while V, J and clone size come from that table. The sample contains about 140,000 clones, 85% to 90% of which appear only once. CDR3 length: 12 amino acids. Germline CDR1 reads MNHNY; CDR2 reads SVGAGI (reference sequence). The specimen sequenced was peripheral blood. The gene calls are TRBV6-6 and TRBJ2-1; 10 bases agree with TRBD2. The TCR comes from a human donor in a cohort sampled during active COVID-19. The CDR3 loop reads CALLAGVGVQFF. The CDR3 nucleotides read TGTGCTCTGCTAGCGGGGGTGGGGGTGCAGTTCTTC.